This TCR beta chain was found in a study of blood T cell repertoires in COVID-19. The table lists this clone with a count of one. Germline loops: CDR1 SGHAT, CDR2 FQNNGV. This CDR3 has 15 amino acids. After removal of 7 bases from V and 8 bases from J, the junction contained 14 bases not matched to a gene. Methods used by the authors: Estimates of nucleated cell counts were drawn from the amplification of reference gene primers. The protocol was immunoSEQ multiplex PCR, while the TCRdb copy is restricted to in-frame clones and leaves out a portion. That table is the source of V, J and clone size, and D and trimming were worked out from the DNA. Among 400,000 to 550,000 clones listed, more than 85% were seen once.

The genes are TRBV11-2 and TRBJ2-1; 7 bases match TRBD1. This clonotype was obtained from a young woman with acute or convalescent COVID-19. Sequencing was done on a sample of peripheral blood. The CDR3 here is CASTPIGGPLDEQFF. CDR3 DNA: TGTGCCAGCACCCCGATAGGGGGCCCCTTGGATGAGCAGTTCTTC. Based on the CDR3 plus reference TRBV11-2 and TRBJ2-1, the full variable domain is EAGVAQSPRYKIIEKRQSVAFWCNPISGHATLYWYQQILGQGPKLLIQFQNNGVVDDSQLPKDRFSAERLKGVDSTLKIQPAKLEDSAVYLCASTPIGGPLDEQFFGPGTRLTVL.